The 23 T cell receptor beta chains below all came from one sample that was sequenced in a study of blood T cell repertoires in COVID-19. Sequenced by immunoSEQ multiplex PCR; TCRdb stores in-frame clones only, minus some. Of 250,000 to 350,000 clones listed, around 90% are singletons. Sequenced sample: PBMCs or T cells enriched from blood (not recorded which). These receptors originate from a woman aged 18-35 years with acute COVID-19.

The CDR3 bases are TGCAGTGCTAGTGTGGCAGGGGGCCGACCGGGGCCCCAGCATTTT. Amino acid sequence: CSASVAGGRPGPQHF. The chain employs TRBV20-1 and TRBJ1-5; 8 bases line up with TRBD1. Germline CDR1 and CDR2: DFQATT and SNEGSKA (reference sequence). V lost 3 bases to trimming and J lost 9 bases; unmatched junction nucleotides: 13. The CDR3 sequence is 15 residues long.

The V call is TRBV28, the J call TRBJ1-5, with D possibly being TRBD1 (6 bases). Germline CDR1 MDHEN, CDR2 SYDVKM. Trimming left V 6 bases short and J 9 bases short, with 18 bases between. The CDR3 has 14 residues. The CDR3 DNA is TGTGCCAGCAGACCCGGGACAATTGGTCGGCCCCAGCATTTT. It is translated as CASRPGTIGRPQHF. Using reference TRBV28 and TRBJ1-5 for the parts outside the CDR3, the full variable domain is DVKVTQSSRYLVKRTGEKVFLECVQDMDHENMFWYRQDPGLGLRLIYFSYDVKMKEKGDIPEGYSVSREKKERFSLILESASTNQTSMYLCASRPGTIGRPQHFGDGTRLSIL.

V usage is TRBV24-1 and J usage is TRBJ2-2, with 7 bases identical to TRBD1. From germline, CDR1 is KGHDR and CDR2 SFDVKD. Trimming at V came to 6 bases and at J to 1 base, leaving 7 bases not matched to a gene. The CDR3 runs to 16 residues. As DNA, the CDR3 is TGTGCCACCAGTAGCCCGGACAGGAGGAACACCGGGGAGCTGTTTTTT. This sequence encodes CATSSPDRRNTGELFF.

This clone was seen only once. The chain employs TRBV6-5 and TRBJ2-1; 8 nucleotides agree with TRBD2. Germline lookup yields CDR1 MNHEY and CDR2 SVGAGI. This CDR3 region has 16 residues. V lost 2 bases to trimming and J lost 0 bases; unmatched junction nucleotides: 3. In nucleotides, the CDR3 is TGTGCCAGCAGTTACGCGGGAGGCAGCTCCTACAATGAGCAGTTCTTC. Its protein product is CASSYAGGSSYNEQFF.

CDR3 in amino acids: CASTLGLAGGPAKNIQYF. CDR3 sequence (DNA): TGTGCCAGCACCCTAGGGCTAGCGGGAGGGCCGGCCAAAAACATTCAGTACTTC. The chain employs TRBV28 and TRBJ2-4, with 12 bases fitting TRBD2. Germline V gives CDR1 MDHEN, CDR2 SYDVKM. V lost 7 bases, J lost 1 base, and 11 bases stayed unmatched. The CDR3 has 18 amino acids.

This chain joins TRBV19 and TRBJ1-2; 7 bases are a match to TRBD1. Germline trimming cut 5 bases from V and 4 bases from J; bases unmatched to any gene: 13. Germline-derived CDR1 and CDR2 are LNHDA and SQIVND (reference sequence). The CDR3 extends over 16 amino acids. This CDR3 is CASSSSRGAPPYGYTF. CDR3 sequence (DNA): TGTGCCAGTAGTTCATCCAGGGGGGCGCCCCCCTATGGCTACACCTTC.

V gene TRBV4-1 combines with J gene TRBJ1-5; 7 bases fit TRBD1. V gave up 0 bases and J gave up 6 bases; unmatched junction bases: 5. The germline CDR1 and CDR2 sequences are MGHRA and YSYEKL. The CDR3 has 15 residues. CDR3 DNA: TGCGCCAGCAGCCAAGATGACAGGGTGGGTCAGCCCCAGCATTTT. Its translation: CASSQDDRVGQPQHF.

V gene TRBV5-6 combines with J gene TRBJ1-1; 8 nucleotides line up with TRBD1. With V trimmed by 0 bases and J by 5 bases, 3 bases remained unmatched. Germline CDR1 SGHDT, CDR2 YYEEEE. The CDR3 extends over 14 amino acids. Here the CDR3 DNA reads TGTGCCAGCAGCTTGGGGACAGGGAGGACTGAAGCTTTCTTT. The encoded protein is CASSLGTGRTEAFF.

The gene calls are TRBV9 and TRBJ2-3; 7 nucleotides line up with TRBD2. This CDR3 has 19 residues. Germline CDR1 SGDLS, CDR2 YYNGEE. V lost 0 bases and J lost 2; bases outside the gene matches: 15. CDR3 protein: CASSVEGDRGETNTDTQYF. CDR3 sequence (DNA): TGTGCCAGCAGCGTAGAAGGGGACCGGGGGGAGACCAACACAGATACGCAGTATTTT.

This clone was seen a single time. This rearrangement joins TRBV5-8 to TRBJ2-7, with TRBD2 matching 9 bases. CDR3 length: 16 amino acids. The ends lost 0 bases at V and 0 bases at J; junction bases unmatched: 4. CDR1 is SGHTS, CDR2 YDEGEE, per germline. The CDR3 region has the DNA TGTGCCAGCAGCTTGGTGGTAGCGGGAGTCTCCTACGAGCAGTACTTC. This gives the protein CASSLVVAGVSYEQYF.

This clone was counted a single time. The chain joins TRBV7-3 to TRBJ2-1, with 10 bases aligning to TRBD2. The CDR3 spans 17 residues. The trim removed 5 bases at V and 0 bases at J, leaving 7 bases unmatched. The V gene's germline CDR1 is SGHTA and CDR2 FQGTGA. The CDR3: CASSHLSSGSSYNEQFF. The CDR3 DNA is TGTGCCAGCAGCCATCTGTCTAGCGGGAGCTCCTACAATGAGCAGTTCTTC.

The chain uses TRBV25-1 and TRBJ2-7; tentative D call: TRBD2 (5 bases). Trimming cost V 7 bases and J 6 bases, with 22 bases left between them. Germline CDR1 MGHDK, CDR2 SYGVNS. This CDR3 has 15 residues. The CDR3 reads CASTAGHSVPLEQYF. CDR3 in DNA: TGTGCCAGCACCGCGGGCCATAGCGTCCCTCTCGAGCAGTACTTC.

This chain uses TRBV5-1 with TRBJ1-2, with TRBD1 matching 7 bases. Unmatched junction bases numbered 3, after V lost 4 bases and J lost 3 bases. Germline-derived CDR1 and CDR2 are SGHRS and YFSETQ. This CDR3 is built from 13 residues. The CDR3 region has the DNA TGCGCCAGCAGCCGAGACAGGGACTATGGCTACACCTTC. Translated: CASSRDRDYGYTF.

The V and J genes are TRBV28 and TRBJ1-5; D perhaps matches TRBD1 (5 bases). Trimming removed 7 bases from V and 0 bases from J, with 16 bases in between. This CDR3 contains 16 residues. The V gene's germline CDR1 is MDHEN and CDR2 SYDVKM. The CDR3 region is CASTFPGTLSNQPQHF. The CDR3 coding sequence is TGTGCCAGCACATTCCCTGGGACTCTTAGCAATCAGCCCCAGCATTTT.

This clone was seen a few times. The V and J genes are TRBV3-1 (or the pseudogene TRBV3-2) and TRBJ2-7; 7 bases are a match to TRBD2. Germline V gives CDR1 LGHDT, CDR2 YNNKEL (reference sequence). This CDR3 is 16 amino acids long. V shed 1 base and J 0 bases; nucleotides not matched to a gene: 6. The CDR3 DNA follows: TGTGCCAGCAGCCAAGTGAGGGGCGGGAGCTCCTACGAGCAGTACTTC. It yields the protein CASSQVRGGSSYEQYF.

The rearrangement joins TRBV18 to TRBJ1-4; D is unclear. Trimming took 2 bases from V and 2 from J, leaving 6 bases between them. CDR1 KGHSH and CDR2 LQKENI come from the germline V gene. CDR3 length: 14 amino acids. The CDR3 loop is CASSPRETNEKLFF. The CDR3 DNA is TGTGCCAGCTCACCAAGGGAGACTAATGAAAAACTGTTTTTT.

The gene calls are TRBV14 and TRBJ1-3; D uncertain. CDR1 SGHDN and CDR2 FVKESK come from the germline V gene. Trimming took 1 base from V and 4 from J, leaving 8 bases between them. The CDR3 spans 14 residues. CDR3 coding DNA: TGTGCCAGCAGCCAAGGAGTAGTCGGAAACACCATATATTTT. Its protein product is CASSQGVVGNTIYF.

The V call is TRBV11-3, the J call TRBJ2-3; D perhaps matches TRBD2 (5 bases). The CDR3 sequence is 15 residues long. Germline V gene lookup returns CDR1 SGHNT and CDR2 YENEEA. The V end was cut by 0 bases, the J end by 7 bases, with 14 bases between. The CDR3 nucleotides are TGTGCCAGCAGCTTAGATGTGGGCGGGTCTAATACGCAGTATTTT. Translating it yields CASSLDVGGSNTQYF.

The chain links TRBV30 to TRBJ2-7, with D possibly being TRBD1 (5 bases). V shed 4 bases and J shed 1 base, with 11 bases lying between them. Germline V gives CDR1 GTSNPN, CDR2 SVGIG (reference sequence). CDR3 length equals 13 residues. The CDR3 DNA sequence: TGTGCCTGGAACCCCCAGGGTTCCTACGAGCAGTACTTC. Translation gives CAWNPQGSYEQYF.

The rearrangement joins TRBV3-1 (or the pseudogene TRBV3-2) to TRBJ1-5; 8 nucleotides match TRBD1. This CDR3 is 16 amino acids long. Per germline, CDR1 LGHDT and CDR2 YNNKEL (reference sequence). J was trimmed by 1 base and V by 4 bases; bases with no gene match: 6. DNA for the CDR3: TGTGCCAGCAGCCCAGGGCGGGACAGGAGCAATCAGCCCCAGCATTTT. Translation gives CASSPGRDRSNQPQHF.

V usage is TRBV7-9 and J usage is TRBJ1-2, with D unclear. The CDR3 extends over 14 amino acids. Germline V gives CDR1 SEHNR, CDR2 FQNEAQ (reference sequence). Trimming stripped 3 bases from V and 8 bases from J, with 16 bases between. The DNA for the CDR3 is TGTGCCAGCAGCTTGGGCAGGTCAGGCTACGGCTACACCTTC. Translated, it gives CASSLGRSGYGYTF.

This clone was seen just once. The chain links TRBV13 to TRBJ2-1; TRBD2 matches 8 bases. CDR3 length: 16 amino acids. The ends lost 4 bases at V and 4 bases at J; junction bases unmatched: 9. Looked up from germline, CDR1 is PRHDT and CDR2 is FYEKMQ (reference sequence). The CDR3 DNA follows: TGTGCCAGCAGCTCCTCTACTAGCGGAAATTACAATGAGCAGTTCTTC. Its translation: CASSSSTSGNYNEQFF.

The CDR3 DNA reads TGTGCCAGCAGTTTATGGGCCGGGCAGGGAGGGCAGCCCCAGCATTTT. This translates into CASSLWAGQGGQPQHF. The chain links TRBV28 to TRBJ1-5, with D possibly TRBD1 on 5 matching bases. The ends were cut back, 0 bases at V and 7 bases at J, with 16 bases in the middle. This CDR3 spans 16 amino acids. Germline lookup yields CDR1 MDHEN and CDR2 SYDVKM.